These 31 T cell receptor beta chains came from one sample sequenced in a study of blood T cell repertoires in COVID-19. Produced via immunoSEQ multiplex PCR; TCRdb's table is partial and in-frame only. The data show more than 90,000 clones, approximately 92% seen once. The sequencing sample was made of peripheral blood. Source of these receptors: a man aged 50 to 59 with active COVID-19.

The chain links TRBV7-9 to TRBJ2-1, with 13 bases lining up with TRBD2. CDR1 is SEHNR, CDR2 FQNEAQ, per germline (reference sequence). The CDR3 sequence is 14 residues long. V was pared by 7 bases and J by 8 bases, with 5 bases of the junction left unmatched. CDR3 in DNA: TGTGCCAGCATCCGGACTAGCGGGAGCTATGAGCAGTTCTTC. The encoded protein is CASIRTSGSYEQFF.

The chain employs TRBV7-6 and TRBJ2-7, with 9 positions matching TRBD2. The CDR3 is 16 amino acids. CDR1 SGHVS and CDR2 FNYEAQ come from the germline V gene. Losses at the gene ends were 4 bases for V and 0 bases for J; bases not matched to a gene: 7. CDR3 sequence: CASSSRTSASSYEQYF. The CDR3 coding sequence is TGTGCCAGCAGCTCCCGGACTAGCGCTAGCTCCTACGAGCAGTACTTC.

This clone was seen only once. The chain recombines TRBV6-1 with TRBJ1-3; no clear D gene. In germline, CDR1 is MNHNS, CDR2 SASEGT. V lost 1 base to trimming and J lost 0 bases, with 10 bases between them. CDR3 length: 16 amino acids. CDR3 protein: CASSEGVGGSGNTIYF. Here the CDR3 DNA reads TGTGCCAGCAGTGAAGGGGTCGGAGGCTCTGGAAACACCATATATTTT.

The rearrangement joins TRBV4-1 to TRBJ2-5; TRBD2 matches 8 bases. The CDR3 totals 16 residues. Germline values: CDR1 MGHRA, CDR2 YSYEKL. The ends lost 1 base at V and 5 bases at J; junction bases unmatched: 9. The CDR3 DNA is TGCGCCAGCAGCCAAGTAGCAGCGGGAGTATTGGAGACCCAGTACTTC. This sequence encodes CASSQVAAGVLETQYF.

V is TRBV29-1 and J is TRBJ2-2; possibly TRBD1 for D (6 bases). The CDR3 contains 15 residues. Germline V gene sequence: CDR1 SQVTM, CDR2 ANQGSEA. Trimming cost V 0 bases and J 15 bases, with 23 bases left between them. The CDR3, as DNA: TGCAGCGTTGAAGATCGGGTCAGGGACGCCGGGGACATGTTTTTT. It codes for CSVEDRVRDAGDMFF.

J is TRBJ2-1 and V is TRBV19, with TRBD2 as a possible D gene (6 bases). This CDR3 has 17 amino acids. V was pared by 2 bases and J by 5 bases, with 19 bases between. The germline V gene encodes CDR1 LNHDA and CDR2 SQIVND (reference sequence). The chain's CDR3 is CASSIRRWGTDNNEQFF. Written as DNA, the CDR3 is TGTGCCAGTAGTATACGACGGTGGGGGACTGACAACAATGAGCAGTTCTTC.

This sequence joins TRBV9 and TRBJ2-7; D is perhaps TRBD2 (6 bases). The CDR3 has 14 amino acids. Trimming cost V 0 bases and J 2 bases, with 9 bases left between them. Germline V gene sequence: CDR1 SGDLS, CDR2 YYNGEE. The CDR3 sequence: CASSVGLGAYEQYF. DNA for the CDR3: TGTGCCAGCAGCGTAGGACTAGGGGCCTACGAGCAGTACTTC.

The V gene is TRBV5-4, the J gene TRBJ2-7; D is ambiguous. Trimming left V 2 bases short and J 5 bases short, with 11 bases between. CDR1 SGHNT and CDR2 YYREEE come from the germline V gene (reference sequence). The CDR3 loop spans 13 amino acids. The CDR3 DNA reads as TGTGCCAGCAGCTTCCTACTTAGCAACGAGCAGTACTTC. Protein sequence: CASSFLLSNEQYF.

V is TRBV18 and J is TRBJ2-7; 12 positions match TRBD2. Losses at the gene ends were 3 bases for V and 3 bases for J; bases not matched to a gene: 3. Germline CDR1 and CDR2: KGHSH and LQKENI. This CDR3 contains 15 residues. The CDR3 protein is CASSPTSGRSYEQYF. The CDR3 DNA sequence: TGTGCCAGCTCACCTACTAGCGGGAGGAGCTACGAGCAGTACTTC.

The J gene is TRBJ2-6, the V gene TRBV18, with a weak D call TRBD1 (5 bases). Germline V lookup: CDR1 KGHSH, CDR2 LQKENI. V lost 3 bases to trimming and J lost 0 bases, with 15 bases between them. The CDR3 has 18 residues. CDR3 sequence (DNA): TGTGCCAGCTCACCGGGGCAGGGATCTAGCTCTGGGGCCAACGTCCTGACTTTC. Protein: CASSPGQGSSSGANVLTF.

This clone occurred a few times. J is TRBJ1-5 and V is TRBV2, with 8 bases fitting TRBD1. This CDR3 contains 15 residues. After removal of 4 bases from V and 3 bases from J, the junction contained 5 bases not matched to a gene. CDR1 is SNHLY, CDR2 FYNNEI, per germline. The CDR3 region has the DNA TGTGCCAGCAGTGGGGACAGGTTTAACAATCAGCCCCAGCATTTT. It encodes CASSGDRFNNQPQHF.

The rearrangement uses TRBV30 and TRBJ2-7; D not resolved. The CDR3 is made up of 15 amino acids. Germline assignment: CDR1 GTSNPN and CDR2 SVGIG (reference sequence). V was trimmed by 3 bases and J by 4 bases, leaving 19 bases between them. CDR3 sequence (DNA): TGTGCCTGGAGCTATCCCGACAAACGTCGGTACGAGCAGTACTTC. Translated: CAWSYPDKRRYEQYF. The full variable domain, its missing parts supplied by reference TRBV30 and TRBJ2-7, is SQTIHQWPATLVQPVGSPLSLECTVEGTSNPNLYWYRQAAGRGLQLLFYSVGIGQISSEVPQNLSASRPQDRQFILSSKKLLLSDSGFYLCAWSYPDKRRYEQYFGPGTRLTVT.

This clone was recorded only once. This sequence joins TRBV5-1 and TRBJ1-1, with no clear D. There are 16 residues in the CDR3. Looked up from germline, CDR1 is SGHRS and CDR2 is YFSETQ. V lost 4 bases and J lost 0, with 16 bases in between. The CDR3 DNA is TGCGCCAGCAGCCCAGGACTATCGGGGATGAACACTGAAGCTTTCTTT. Its translation is CASSPGLSGMNTEAFF.

The chain links TRBV5-6 to TRBJ1-3, with a possible D match to TRBD1 (6 bases). The CDR3 length is 15 residues. CDR1 SGHDT and CDR2 YYEEEE come from the germline V gene. V was pared by 4 bases and J by 2 bases, with 13 bases between. DNA of the CDR3: TGTGCCAGCAGCCGCGGGGGCAGGGCTGGAAACACCATATATTTT. Its translation: CASSRGGRAGNTIYF.

This sequence joins TRBV12-3 or TRBV12-4 and TRBJ2-5; D is perhaps TRBD1 (6 bases). The CDR3 extends over 13 amino acids. The V gene lost 6 bases and the J gene lost 2 bases, with 10 bases spanning the gap. Written as DNA, the CDR3 is TGTGCCAGCAGGACAGGACCACAAGAGACCCAGTACTTC. It codes for CASRTGPQETQYF.

This clone was found a few times. The genes are TRBV30 and TRBJ1-6; 10 bases are a match to TRBD1. V dropped 4 bases and J dropped 10; count of bases not matched to a gene: 10. The CDR3 covers 15 residues. Germline V gene data show CDR1 as GTSNPN and CDR2 as SVGIG (reference sequence). CDR3 sequence: CAWTPLGQGTSPLHF. Written as DNA, the CDR3 is TGTGCCTGGACCCCACTGGGACAGGGGACATCACCCCTCCACTTT.

The V gene is TRBV7-9, the J gene TRBJ2-7, with a tentative D call TRBD2 (7 bases). V lost 6 bases to trimming and J lost 7 bases, with 10 bases between them. CDR1 and CDR2 (germline): SEHNR, FQNEAQ (reference sequence). The length of the CDR3 is 11 residues. The CDR3 nucleotides are TGTGCCAGCAGGGGAGGGGGTGAGCAGTACTTC. Translated: CASRGGGEQYF.

This chain connects TRBV3-1 (or the pseudogene TRBV3-2) to TRBJ2-1, with TRBD2 matching 11 bases. Germline CDR1 LGHDT, CDR2 YNNKEL (reference sequence). This CDR3 comprises 16 residues. Unmatched junction bases numbered 7, after V lost 2 bases and J lost 7 bases. The CDR3 DNA is TGTGCCAGCAGCCAACTTACTAGCGGGAGCTTGAATGAGCAGTTCTTC. Protein sequence: CASSQLTSGSLNEQFF.

This rearrangement joins TRBV11-2 to TRBJ2-1; TRBD1 aligns across 7 bases. From germline, CDR1 is SGHAT and CDR2 FQNNGV. The CDR3 runs 16 residues. J gave up 3 bases and V 4 bases, and 9 bases lay outside the gene matches. The CDR3 sequence: CASSSQQGFVYNEQFF. CDR3 coding DNA: TGTGCCAGCAGCTCGCAACAGGGGTTCGTCTACAATGAGCAGTTCTTC.

The gene calls are TRBV9 and TRBJ1-3, with D possibly TRBD1 on 6 matching bases. Trimming removed 7 bases from V and 1 base from J, with 15 bases in between. CDR3 length: 15 amino acids. Germline V gene data show CDR1 as SGDLS and CDR2 as YYNGEE. The CDR3 here is CASARGDHSGNTIYF. Written as DNA, the CDR3 is TGTGCCAGCGCCAGGGGAGATCATTCTGGAAACACCATATATTTT.

The rearrangement links TRBV19 to TRBJ1-1, with D hard to call. The CDR3 totals 13 residues. V was trimmed by 4 bases and J by 3 bases, leaving 9 bases between them. CDR1 is LNHDA and CDR2 is SQIVND in the germline V gene (reference sequence). The CDR3 DNA reads as TGTGCCAGTAGTAGGCAGATCGACACTGAAGCTTTCTTT. Translating it yields CASSRQIDTEAFF.

V usage is TRBV4-2 and J usage is TRBJ2-2; 15 bases fit TRBD2. J lost 2 bases, V lost 2 bases, and 21 bases had no gene match. The CDR3 is 24 residues long. Germline CDR1 reads LGHNA; CDR2 reads YNFKEQ. The CDR3 DNA reads TGTGCCAGCAGCCAATCTCGGAGGGGTCCGGGACTAGCGGGAGGACTGGGAAACACCGGGGAGCTGTTTTTT. It codes for CASSQSRRGPGLAGGLGNTGELFF.

The table lists this clone with a count of one. This chain links TRBV12-3 or TRBV12-4 with TRBJ1-1, with D uncertain. There are 13 residues in the CDR3. The V end lost 3 bases, the J end lost 2 bases, and 7 bases lay between the germline ends. In DNA, the CDR3 is TGTGCCAGCAGTTTGGGAGAAAACACTGAAGCTTTCTTT. Its translation is CASSLGENTEAFF.

The rearrangement uses TRBV2 and TRBJ2-7; 12 bases line up with TRBD2. This CDR3 spans 14 amino acids. CDR1 and CDR2 (germline): SNHLY, FYNNEI. V was clipped by 6 bases and J by 4 bases; unmatched bases: 4. The CDR3 region is CASRLLAGGYEQYF. CDR3 in DNA: TGTGCCAGCAGGCTACTAGCGGGAGGATACGAGCAGTACTTC.

The rearrangement joins TRBV6-5 to TRBJ1-1, with D possibly TRBD1 on 5 matching bases. The CDR3 covers 14 residues. Trimming stripped 5 bases from V and 3 bases from J, with 13 bases between. In germline, CDR1 is MNHEY, CDR2 SVGAGI. CDR3 DNA sequence: TGTGCCAGCAGTATCAGGGTTTTTGACACTGAAGCTTTCTTT. Translated: CASSIRVFDTEAFF.

The chain recombines TRBV7-9 with TRBJ2-3; 12 bases agree with TRBD1. V was pared by 4 bases and J by 5 bases, with 4 bases of the junction left unmatched. CDR3 size: 15 residues. The germline V gene has CDR1 SEHNR and CDR2 FQNEAQ (reference sequence). The CDR3 region is CASSSGQGALDTQYF. CDR3 in DNA: TGTGCCAGCAGCTCGGGACAGGGGGCATTAGATACGCAGTATTTT.

This rearrangement joins TRBV6-5 to TRBJ2-2; TRBD1 aligns across 8 bases. The ends lost 4 bases at V and 5 bases at J; junction bases unmatched: 6. CDR3 length: 15 amino acids. Looked up from germline, CDR1 is MNHEY and CDR2 is SVGAGI. The CDR3 here is CASSLAGGGTGELFF. The DNA for the CDR3 is TGTGCCAGCAGTTTGGCAGGGGGCGGTACCGGGGAGCTGTTTTTT.

The chain carries TRBV6-6 and TRBJ1-1; 9 bases are shared with TRBD1. Germline loops: CDR1 MNHNY, CDR2 SVGAGI (reference sequence). V shed 4 bases, J shed 10 bases, and the junction held 10 bases outside the gene matches. This CDR3 is built from 14 residues. CDR3 sequence (DNA): TGTGCCAGCAGTTCCACGGACAGGGGTATTTTAGCTTTCTTT. This gives the protein CASSSTDRGILAFF.

The chain links TRBV19 to TRBJ2-5, with D hard to call. V lost 4 bases and J lost 2, with 8 bases in between. CDR3 length: 13 amino acids. Germline V CDR1 and CDR2: LNHDA, SQIVND (reference sequence). The CDR3 sequence is CASSTGKQETQYF. The CDR3 DNA reads TGTGCCAGTAGTACAGGAAAACAAGAGACCCAGTACTTC.

The chain couples TRBV28 to TRBJ1-5, with D tentatively TRBD1 (5 bases). Germline assignment: CDR1 MDHEN and CDR2 SYDVKM. The CDR3 totals 13 residues. Trimming took off 8 bases at V and 9 bases at J, with 17 bases between the two ends. Here the CDR3 DNA reads TGTGCCAGCTCCCGGACACCCCCAAGGCCCCAGCATTTT. Translating it yields CASSRTPPRPQHF.

The rearrangement links TRBV7-2 to TRBJ2-5; D is uncertain. Per the germline V gene, CDR1 is SGHTA and CDR2 is FQGNSA. CDR3 length: 14 residues. Trimming removed 1 base from V and 1 base from J, with 7 bases in between. In DNA, the CDR3 is TGTGCCAGCAGCTTAGTAACATCCCAAGAGACCCAGTACTTC. Its protein product is CASSLVTSQETQYF.